These 2 T cell receptor beta chains were all obtained from the same sample, sequenced in a study of T cell responses to AZD1222 COVID-19 vaccine. The assay was immunoSEQ multiplex PCR, and TCRdb's table has in-frame clones only and misses some. The table lists under 200,000 clones, 94% of them singletons. The sample was peripheral blood, taken on day 0 of AZD1222 vaccination. The origin of the receptors is an adult in good health.

This chain joins TRBV5-1 and TRBJ1-5; a weak D match, TRBD1 (5 bases). CDR3 length: 18 amino acids. Trimming removed 4 bases at V and 0 bases at J, with 20 bases between. CDR1 and CDR2 (germline): SGHRS, YFSETQ. The CDR3 reads CASSPRDRLSYSNQPQHF. In DNA, the CDR3 is TGCGCCAGCAGCCCCCGGGACCGACTCTCATATAGCAATCAGCCCCAGCATTTT.

V usage is TRBV30 and J usage is TRBJ1-4; perhaps TRBD1 as D (5 bases). Germline assignment: CDR1 GTSNPN and CDR2 SVGIG (reference sequence). With 0 bases removed from V and 0 bases from J, the gap between germline ends came to 17 bases. The CDR3 sequence is 18 residues long. CDR3 residues: CAWSVTRTRGATNEKLFF. The CDR3, as DNA: TGTGCCTGGAGTGTAACAAGGACGAGGGGAGCAACTAATGAAAAACTGTTTTTT.